This T cell receptor (beta chain) comes out of a study of cytomegalovirus exposure and HLA in healthy donors. Findings of the study overall: The TCR clusters that emerged in the first cohort tended, a later analysis found, to co-occur in the 110 or so validation repertoires.

With 1 base removed from V and 1 base from J, the gap between germline ends came to 7 bases. CDR3 length: 15 residues. CDR1 and CDR2 from the germline V gene are LGHNA and YNFKEQ. Notes on this clone: The antigen is unknown.

Some clones are missing from TCRdb's copy, which holds only in-frame ones; the method was immunoSEQ multiplex PCR. This sample carries 150,000 to 200,000 clones, 70% to 90% of them seen once, and the ten largest clones take approximately 2.3%. The material sequenced was PBMCs. The rearrangement uses TRBV4-2 and TRBJ2-2; the D is unclear. The sequence derives from a young man in good health and CMV-seropositive. DNA of the CDR3: TGTGCCAGCAGCCAAGTGCAGATGAACACCGGGGAGCTGTTTTTT. Translation: CASSQVQMNTGELFF.